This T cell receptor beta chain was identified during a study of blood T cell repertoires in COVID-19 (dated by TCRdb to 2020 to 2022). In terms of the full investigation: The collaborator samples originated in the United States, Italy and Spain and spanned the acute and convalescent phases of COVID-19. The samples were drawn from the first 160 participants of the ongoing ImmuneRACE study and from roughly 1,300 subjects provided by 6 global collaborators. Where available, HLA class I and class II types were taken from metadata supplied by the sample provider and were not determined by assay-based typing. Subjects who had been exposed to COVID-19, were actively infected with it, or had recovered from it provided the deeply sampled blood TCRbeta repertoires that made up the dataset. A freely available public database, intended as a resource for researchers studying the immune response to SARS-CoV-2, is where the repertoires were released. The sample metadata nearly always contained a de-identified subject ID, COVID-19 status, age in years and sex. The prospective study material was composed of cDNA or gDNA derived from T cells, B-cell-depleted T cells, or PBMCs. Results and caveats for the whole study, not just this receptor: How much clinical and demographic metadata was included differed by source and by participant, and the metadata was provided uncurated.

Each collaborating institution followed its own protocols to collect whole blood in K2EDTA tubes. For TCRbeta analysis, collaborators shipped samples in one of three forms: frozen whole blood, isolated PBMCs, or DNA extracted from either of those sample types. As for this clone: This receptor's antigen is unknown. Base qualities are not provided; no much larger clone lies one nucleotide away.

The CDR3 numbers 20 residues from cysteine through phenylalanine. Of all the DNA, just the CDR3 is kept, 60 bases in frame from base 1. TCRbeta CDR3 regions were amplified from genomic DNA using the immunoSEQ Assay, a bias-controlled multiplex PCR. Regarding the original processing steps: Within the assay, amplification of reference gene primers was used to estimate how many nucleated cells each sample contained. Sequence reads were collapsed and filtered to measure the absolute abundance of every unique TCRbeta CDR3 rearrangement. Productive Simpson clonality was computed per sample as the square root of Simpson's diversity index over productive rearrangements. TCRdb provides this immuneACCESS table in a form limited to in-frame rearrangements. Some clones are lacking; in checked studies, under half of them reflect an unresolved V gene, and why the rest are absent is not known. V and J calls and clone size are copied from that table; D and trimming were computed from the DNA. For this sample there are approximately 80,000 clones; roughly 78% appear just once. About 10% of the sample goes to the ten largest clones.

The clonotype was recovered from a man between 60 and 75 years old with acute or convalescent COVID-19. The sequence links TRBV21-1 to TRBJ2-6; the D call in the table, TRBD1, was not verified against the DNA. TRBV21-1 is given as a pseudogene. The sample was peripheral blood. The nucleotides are TGTGCCAGCAGCAAAAAAGGAATCCGGGACAGGGCGCCTGGGGCCAACGTCCTGACTTTC. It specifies CASSKKGIRDRAPGANVLTF.